This T cell receptor beta chain was observed in a study of blood T cell repertoires in COVID-19. Unmatched junction bases numbered 10, after V lost 4 bases and J lost 6 bases. The germline gives CDR1 SGDLS, CDR2 YYNGEE. The CDR3 is 15 amino acids. TCRdb keeps only in-frame clones here, not all; method: immunoSEQ multiplex PCR. The sample has 75,000 to 90,000 clones, around nine tenths seen once; the top ten hold roughly 11%. Sequencing was performed on peripheral blood. The origin of this receptor is a man older than 75 with acute or convalescent COVID-19. The genes are TRBV9 and TRBJ1-5, with 7 bases aligning to TRBD1. The CDR3 nucleotides are TGTGCCAGCAGCCCACAGGGACAGTCAGGTCAGCCCCAGCATTTT. This encodes CASSPQGQSGQPQHF.